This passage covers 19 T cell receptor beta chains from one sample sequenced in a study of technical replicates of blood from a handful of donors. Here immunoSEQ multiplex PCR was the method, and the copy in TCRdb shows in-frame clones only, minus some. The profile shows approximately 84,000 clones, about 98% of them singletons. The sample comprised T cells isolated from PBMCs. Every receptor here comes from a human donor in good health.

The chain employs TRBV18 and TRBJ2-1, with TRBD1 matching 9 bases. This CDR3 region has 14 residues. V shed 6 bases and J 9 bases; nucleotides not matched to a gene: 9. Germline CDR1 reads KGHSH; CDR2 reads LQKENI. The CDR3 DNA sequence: TGTGCCAGCTCGCCCGGGACAGGGACTACTGAGCAGTTCTTC. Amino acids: CASSPGTGTTEQFF.

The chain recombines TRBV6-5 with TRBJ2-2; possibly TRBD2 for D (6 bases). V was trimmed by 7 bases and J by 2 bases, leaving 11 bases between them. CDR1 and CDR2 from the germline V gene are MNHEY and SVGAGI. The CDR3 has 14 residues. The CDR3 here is CASNSGVNTGELFF. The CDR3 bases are TGTGCCAGCAATTCGGGAGTAAACACCGGGGAGCTGTTTTTT.

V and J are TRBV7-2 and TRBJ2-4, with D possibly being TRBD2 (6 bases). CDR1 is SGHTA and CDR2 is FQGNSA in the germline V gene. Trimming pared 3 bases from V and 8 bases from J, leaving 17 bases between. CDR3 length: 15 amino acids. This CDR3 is CASSLEGVGGDIQYF. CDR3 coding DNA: TGTGCCAGCAGCTTGGAGGGAGTGGGGGGAGACATTCAGTACTTC. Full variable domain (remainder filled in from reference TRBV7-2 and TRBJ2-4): GAGVSQSPSNKVTEKGKDVELRCDPISGHTALYWYRQSLGQGLEFLIYFQGNSAPDKSGLPSDRFSAERTGGSVSTLTIQRTQQEDSAVYLCASSLEGVGGDIQYFGAGTRLSVL.

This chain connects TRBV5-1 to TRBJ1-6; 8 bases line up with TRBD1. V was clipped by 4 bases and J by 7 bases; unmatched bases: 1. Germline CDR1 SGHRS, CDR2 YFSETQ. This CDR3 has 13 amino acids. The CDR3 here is CASSGTGNSPLHF. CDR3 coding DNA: TGCGCCAGCAGCGGGACAGGCAATTCACCCCTCCACTTT.

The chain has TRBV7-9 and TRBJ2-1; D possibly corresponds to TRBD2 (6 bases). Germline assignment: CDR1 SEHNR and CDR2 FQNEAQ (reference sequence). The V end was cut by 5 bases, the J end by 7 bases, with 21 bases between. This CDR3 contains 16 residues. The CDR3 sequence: CASSQRGLLAGNEQFF. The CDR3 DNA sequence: TGTGCCAGCAGCCAGCGCGGCCTCCTGGCGGGGAATGAGCAGTTCTTC.

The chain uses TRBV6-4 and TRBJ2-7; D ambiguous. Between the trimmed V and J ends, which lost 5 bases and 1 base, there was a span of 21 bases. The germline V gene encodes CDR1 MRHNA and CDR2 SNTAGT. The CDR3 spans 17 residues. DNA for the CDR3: TGTGCCAGCAGTTCCCCCCGACAACTTAACAATTCCTACGAGCAGTACTTC. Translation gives CASSSPRQLNNSYEQYF.

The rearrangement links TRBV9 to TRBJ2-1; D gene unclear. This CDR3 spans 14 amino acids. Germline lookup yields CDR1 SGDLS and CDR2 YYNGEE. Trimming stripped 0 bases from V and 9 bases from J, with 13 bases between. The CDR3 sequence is CASSVGTAEREQFF. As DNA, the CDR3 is TGTGCCAGCAGCGTAGGTACCGCGGAACGTGAGCAGTTCTTC.

CDR3: CASSLGHPERYGYTF. The CDR3 coding sequence is TGTGCCAGCAGCCTAGGCCATCCAGAGAGGTATGGCTACACCTTC. The rearrangement links TRBV7-9 to TRBJ1-2; D is undetermined. The CDR3 extends over 15 amino acids. Germline V lookup: CDR1 SEHNR, CDR2 FQNEAQ (reference sequence). Trimming took 5 bases from V and 5 from J, leaving 18 bases between them.

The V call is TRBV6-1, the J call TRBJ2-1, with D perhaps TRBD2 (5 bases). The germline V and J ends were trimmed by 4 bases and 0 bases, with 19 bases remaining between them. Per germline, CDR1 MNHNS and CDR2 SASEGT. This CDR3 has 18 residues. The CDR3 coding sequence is TGTGCCAGCAGTGCGTTCCAACGCGGGCCTGCCTCCTACAATGAGCAGTTCTTC. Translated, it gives CASSAFQRGPASYNEQFF.

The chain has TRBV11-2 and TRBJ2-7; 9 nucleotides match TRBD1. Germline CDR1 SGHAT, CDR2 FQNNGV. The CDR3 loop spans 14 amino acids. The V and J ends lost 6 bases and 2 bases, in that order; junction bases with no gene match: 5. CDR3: CASSWDRDAYEQYF. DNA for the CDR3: TGTGCCAGCAGTTGGGACAGGGATGCCTACGAGCAGTACTTC.

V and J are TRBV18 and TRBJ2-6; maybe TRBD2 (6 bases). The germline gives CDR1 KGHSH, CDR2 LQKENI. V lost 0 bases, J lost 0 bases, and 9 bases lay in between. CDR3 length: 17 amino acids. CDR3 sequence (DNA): TGTGCCAGCTCACCACCGGGCGGGACCTCTGGGGCCAACGTCCTGACTTTC. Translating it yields CASSPPGGTSGANVLTF.

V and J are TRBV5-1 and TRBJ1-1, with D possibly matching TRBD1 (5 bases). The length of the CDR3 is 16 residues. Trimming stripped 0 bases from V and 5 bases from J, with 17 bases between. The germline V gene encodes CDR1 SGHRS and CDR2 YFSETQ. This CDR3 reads CASSLGLDRGGTEAFF. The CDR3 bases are TGCGCCAGCAGCTTGGGACTGGACCGGGGGGGTACTGAAGCTTTCTTT.

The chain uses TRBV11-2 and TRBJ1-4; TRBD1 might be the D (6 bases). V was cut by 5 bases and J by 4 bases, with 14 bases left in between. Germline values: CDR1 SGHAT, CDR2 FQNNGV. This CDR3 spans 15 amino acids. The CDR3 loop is CASSGFGQINEKLFF. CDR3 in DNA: TGTGCCAGCAGCGGATTCGGACAGATTAATGAAAAACTGTTTTTT. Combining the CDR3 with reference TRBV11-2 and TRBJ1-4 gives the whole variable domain EAGVAQSPRYKIIEKRQSVAFWCNPISGHATLYWYQQILGQGPKLLIQFQNNGVVDDSQLPKDRFSAERLKGVDSTLKIQPAKLEDSAVYLCASSGFGQINEKLFFGSGTQLSVL.

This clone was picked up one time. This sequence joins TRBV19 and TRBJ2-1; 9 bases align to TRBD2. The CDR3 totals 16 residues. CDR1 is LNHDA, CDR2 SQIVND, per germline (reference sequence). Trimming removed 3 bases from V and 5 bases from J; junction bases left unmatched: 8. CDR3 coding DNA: TGTGCCAGTAGTATGTTTCGGCGGGAGGGGGACAATGAGCAGTTCTTC. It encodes CASSMFRREGDNEQFF.

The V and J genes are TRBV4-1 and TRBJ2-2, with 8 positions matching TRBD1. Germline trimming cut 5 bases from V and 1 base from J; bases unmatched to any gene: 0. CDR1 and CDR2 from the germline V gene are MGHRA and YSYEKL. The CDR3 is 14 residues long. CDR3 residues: CASSDRGNTGELFF. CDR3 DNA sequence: TGCGCCAGCAGCGACAGGGGGAACACCGGGGAGCTGTTTTTT.

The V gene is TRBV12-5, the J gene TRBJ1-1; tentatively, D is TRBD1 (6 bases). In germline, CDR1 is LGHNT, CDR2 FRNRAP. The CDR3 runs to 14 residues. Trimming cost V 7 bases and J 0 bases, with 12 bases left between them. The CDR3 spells CASALRGMNTEAFF. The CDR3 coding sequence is TGTGCTAGTGCCCTGAGGGGGATGAACACTGAAGCTTTCTTT.

CDR3 residues: CASSPHSMNTEAFF. The CDR3 DNA is TGTGCCAGCAGTCCCCACAGCATGAACACTGAAGCTTTCTTT. The chain recombines TRBV28 with TRBJ1-1; D remains unclear. CDR3 length equals 14 residues. CDR1 is MDHEN, CDR2 SYDVKM, per germline. Trimming stripped 5 bases from V and 0 bases from J, with 10 bases between.

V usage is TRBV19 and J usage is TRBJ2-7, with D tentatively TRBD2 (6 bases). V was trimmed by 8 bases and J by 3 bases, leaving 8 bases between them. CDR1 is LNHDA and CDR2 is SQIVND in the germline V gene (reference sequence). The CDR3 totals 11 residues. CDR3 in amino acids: CASGRNYEQYF. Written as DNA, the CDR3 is TGTGCCAGTGGGAGGAACTACGAGCAGTACTTC.

The CDR3 DNA reads as TGTGCCATTAGTTCGAGCTACACCGGGGAGCTGTTTTTT. Translation gives CAISSSYTGELFF. J is TRBJ2-2 and V is TRBV5-4; D is unclear. CDR3 length: 13 residues. V lost 9 bases and J lost 3, with 12 bases in between. Germline assignment: CDR1 SGHNT and CDR2 YYREEE (reference sequence). The whole variable domain, remainder taken from reference TRBV5-4 and TRBJ2-2, is ETGVTQSPTHLIKTRGQQVTLRCSSQSGHNTVSWYQQALGQGPQFIFQYYREEENGRGNFPPRFSGLQFPNYSSELNVNALELDDSALYLCAISSSYTGELFFGEGSRLTVL.